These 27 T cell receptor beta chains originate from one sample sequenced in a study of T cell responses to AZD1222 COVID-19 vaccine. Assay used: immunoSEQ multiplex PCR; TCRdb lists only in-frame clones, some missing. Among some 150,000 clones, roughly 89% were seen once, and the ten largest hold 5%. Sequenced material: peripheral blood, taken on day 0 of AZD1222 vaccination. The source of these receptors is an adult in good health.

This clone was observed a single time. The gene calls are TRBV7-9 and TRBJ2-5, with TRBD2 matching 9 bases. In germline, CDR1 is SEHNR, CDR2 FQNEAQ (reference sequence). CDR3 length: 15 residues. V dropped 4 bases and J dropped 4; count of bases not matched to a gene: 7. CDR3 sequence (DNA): TGTGCCAGCAGCTATAGCGGGAGCTTATTAGAGACCCAGTACTTC. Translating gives CASSYSGSLLETQYF.

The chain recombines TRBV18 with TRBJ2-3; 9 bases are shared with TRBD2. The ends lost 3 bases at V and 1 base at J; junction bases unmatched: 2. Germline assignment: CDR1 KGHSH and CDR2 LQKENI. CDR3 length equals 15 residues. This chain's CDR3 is CASSPRTSGTDTQYF. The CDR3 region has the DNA TGTGCCAGCTCACCTAGGACTAGCGGCACAGATACGCAGTATTTT.

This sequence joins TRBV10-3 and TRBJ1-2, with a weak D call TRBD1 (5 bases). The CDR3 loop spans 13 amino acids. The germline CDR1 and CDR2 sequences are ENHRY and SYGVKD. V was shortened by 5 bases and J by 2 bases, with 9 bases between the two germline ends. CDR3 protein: CAISFKGNYGYTF. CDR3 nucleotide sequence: TGTGCCATCAGTTTTAAGGGGAACTATGGCTACACCTTC.

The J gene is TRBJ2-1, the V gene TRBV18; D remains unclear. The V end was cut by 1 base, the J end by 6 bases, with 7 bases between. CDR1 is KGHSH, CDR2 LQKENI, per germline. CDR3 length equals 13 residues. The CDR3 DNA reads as TGTGCCAGCTCACCACAAGGGTTCAATGAGCAGTTCTTC. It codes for CASSPQGFNEQFF.

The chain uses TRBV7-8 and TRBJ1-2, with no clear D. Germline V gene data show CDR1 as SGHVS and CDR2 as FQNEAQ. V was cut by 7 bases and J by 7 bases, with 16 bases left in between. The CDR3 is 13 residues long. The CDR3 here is CASNSPERGGYTF. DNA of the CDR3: TGTGCCAGCAACTCCCCCGAGCGGGGTGGCTACACCTTC.

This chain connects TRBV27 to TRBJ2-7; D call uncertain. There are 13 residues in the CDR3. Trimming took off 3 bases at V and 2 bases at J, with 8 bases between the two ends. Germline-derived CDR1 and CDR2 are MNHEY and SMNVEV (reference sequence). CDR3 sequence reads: CASSFGRTYEQYF. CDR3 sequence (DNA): TGTGCCAGCAGTTTTGGAAGAACCTACGAGCAGTACTTC.

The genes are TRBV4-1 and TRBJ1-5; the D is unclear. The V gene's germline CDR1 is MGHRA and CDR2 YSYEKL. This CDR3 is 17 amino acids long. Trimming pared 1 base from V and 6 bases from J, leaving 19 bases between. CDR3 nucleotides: TGCGCCAGCAGCCAAGGGGAGACCCTCGGGTTTGGTCAGCCCCAGCATTTT. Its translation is CASSQGETLGFGQPQHF.

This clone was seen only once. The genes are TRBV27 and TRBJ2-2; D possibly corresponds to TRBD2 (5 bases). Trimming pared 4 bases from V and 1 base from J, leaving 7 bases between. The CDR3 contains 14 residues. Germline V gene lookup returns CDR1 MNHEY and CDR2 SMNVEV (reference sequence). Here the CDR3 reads CASSYGRNTGELFF. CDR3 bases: TGTGCCAGCAGTTATGGGAGGAACACCGGGGAGCTGTTTTTT.

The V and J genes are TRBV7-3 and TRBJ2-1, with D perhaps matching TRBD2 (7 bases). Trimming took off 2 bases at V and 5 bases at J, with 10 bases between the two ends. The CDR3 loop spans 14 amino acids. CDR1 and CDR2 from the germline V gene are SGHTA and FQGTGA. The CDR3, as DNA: TGTGCCAGCAGCTTAGGGGGGGACAACAATGAGCAGTTCTTC. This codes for CASSLGGDNNEQFF.

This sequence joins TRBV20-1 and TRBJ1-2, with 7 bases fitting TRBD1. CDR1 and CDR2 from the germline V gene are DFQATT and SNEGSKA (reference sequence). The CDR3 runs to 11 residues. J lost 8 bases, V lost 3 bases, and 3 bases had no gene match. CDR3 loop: CSARQGGGYTF. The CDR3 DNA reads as TGCAGTGCTAGGCAGGGGGGCGGCTACACCTTC.

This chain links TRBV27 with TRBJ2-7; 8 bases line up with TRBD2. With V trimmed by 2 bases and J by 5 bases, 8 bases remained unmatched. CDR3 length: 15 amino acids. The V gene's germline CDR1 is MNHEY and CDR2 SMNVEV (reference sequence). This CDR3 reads CASSLAGGNYDEQYF. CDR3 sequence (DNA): TGTGCCAGCAGTTTAGCGGGGGGCAATTATGACGAGCAGTACTTC.

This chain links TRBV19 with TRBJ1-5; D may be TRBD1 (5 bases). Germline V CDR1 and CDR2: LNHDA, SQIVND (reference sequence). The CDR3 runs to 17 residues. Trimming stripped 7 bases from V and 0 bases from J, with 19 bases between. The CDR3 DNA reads TGTGCCAGTACTTCAGGGTGGGGTGCGTTTAGCAATCAGCCCCAGCATTTT. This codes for CASTSGWGAFSNQPQHF.

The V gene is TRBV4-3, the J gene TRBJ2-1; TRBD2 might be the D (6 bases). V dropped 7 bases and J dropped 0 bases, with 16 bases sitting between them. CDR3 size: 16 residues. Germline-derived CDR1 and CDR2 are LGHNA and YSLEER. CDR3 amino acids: CASTRTILSSYNEQFF. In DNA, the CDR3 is TGCGCCAGCACTCGGACTATTCTTAGCTCCTACAATGAGCAGTTCTTC.

The chain's CDR3 is CASRPSNFKNEKLFF. For the CDR3, the DNA is TGTGCCAGCAGGCCATCCAACTTCAAGAATGAAAAACTGTTTTTT. The chain employs TRBV11-2 and TRBJ1-4; no reliable D call. Germline-derived CDR1 and CDR2 are SGHAT and FQNNGV. The CDR3 runs 15 residues. V was clipped by 6 bases and J by 5 bases, with 16 bases between them.

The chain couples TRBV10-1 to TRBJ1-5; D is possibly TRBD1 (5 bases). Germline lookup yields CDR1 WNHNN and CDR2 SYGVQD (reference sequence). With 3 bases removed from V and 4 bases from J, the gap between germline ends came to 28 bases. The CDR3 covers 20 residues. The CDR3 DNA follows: TGCGCCAGCAGTGAACGGAGGGGCCCGGGCCAGGTCCTGGAGAATCAGCCCCAGCATTTT. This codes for CASSERRGPGQVLENQPQHF.

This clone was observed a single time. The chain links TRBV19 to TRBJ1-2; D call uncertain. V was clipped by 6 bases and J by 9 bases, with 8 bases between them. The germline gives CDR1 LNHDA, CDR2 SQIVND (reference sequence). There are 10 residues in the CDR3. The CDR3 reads CASSGWSYTF. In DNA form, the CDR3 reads TGTGCCAGTAGCGGTTGGAGCTACACCTTC.

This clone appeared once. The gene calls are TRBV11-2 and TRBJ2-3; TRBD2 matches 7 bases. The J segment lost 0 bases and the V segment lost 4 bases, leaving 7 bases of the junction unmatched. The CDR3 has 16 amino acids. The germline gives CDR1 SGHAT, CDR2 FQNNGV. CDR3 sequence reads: CASSSLGAGSTDTQYF. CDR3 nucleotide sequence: TGTGCCAGCAGCTCCCTCGGAGCGGGGAGCACAGATACGCAGTATTTT.

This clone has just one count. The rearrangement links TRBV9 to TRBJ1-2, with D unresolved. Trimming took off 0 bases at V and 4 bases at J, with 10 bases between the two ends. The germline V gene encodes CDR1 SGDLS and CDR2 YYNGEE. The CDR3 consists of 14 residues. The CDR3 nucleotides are TGTGCCAGCAGCGTAGATCCCGAGGGCTATGGCTACACCTTC. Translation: CASSVDPEGYGYTF.

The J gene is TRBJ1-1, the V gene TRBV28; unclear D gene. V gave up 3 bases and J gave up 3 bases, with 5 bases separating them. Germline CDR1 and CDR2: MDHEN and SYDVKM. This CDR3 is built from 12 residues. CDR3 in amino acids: CASSFEYTEAFF. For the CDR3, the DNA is TGTGCCAGCAGTTTTGAATACACTGAAGCTTTCTTT.

The CDR3 here is CASSLLTGKNEQYF. The DNA for the CDR3 is TGTGCCAGCAGTTTATTGACAGGTAAAAACGAGCAGTACTTC. The genes are TRBV28 and TRBJ2-7; the D gene is possibly TRBD1 (6 bases). The ends were cut back, 1 base at V and 5 bases at J, with 12 bases in the middle. This CDR3 has 14 amino acids. Per the germline V gene, CDR1 is MDHEN and CDR2 is SYDVKM.

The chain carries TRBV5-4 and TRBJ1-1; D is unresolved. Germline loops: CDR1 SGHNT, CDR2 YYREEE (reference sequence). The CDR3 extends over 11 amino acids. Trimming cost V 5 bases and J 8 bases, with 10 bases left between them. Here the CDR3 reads CASREGSEAFF. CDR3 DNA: TGTGCCAGCAGGGAGGGTTCAGAAGCTTTCTTT.

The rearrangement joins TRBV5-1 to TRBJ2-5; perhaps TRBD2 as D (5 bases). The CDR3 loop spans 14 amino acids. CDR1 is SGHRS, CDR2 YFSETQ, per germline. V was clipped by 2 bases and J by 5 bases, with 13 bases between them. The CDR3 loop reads CASSFRPSSETQYF. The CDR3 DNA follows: TGCGCCAGCAGCTTCCGACCTAGCTCGGAGACCCAGTACTTC.

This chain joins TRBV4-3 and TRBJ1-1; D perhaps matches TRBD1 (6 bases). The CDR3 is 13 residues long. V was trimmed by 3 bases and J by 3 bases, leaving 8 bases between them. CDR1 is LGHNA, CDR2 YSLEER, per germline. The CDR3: CASSQGHDTEAFF. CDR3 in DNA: TGCGCCAGCAGCCAGGGACATGACACTGAAGCTTTCTTT.

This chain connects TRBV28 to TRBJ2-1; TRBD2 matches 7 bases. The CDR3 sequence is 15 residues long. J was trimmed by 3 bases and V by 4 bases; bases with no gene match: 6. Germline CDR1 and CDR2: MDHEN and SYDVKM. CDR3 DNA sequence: TGTGCCAGCAGTTCGCGGGAGACCAACTACAATGAGCAGTTCTTC. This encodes CASSSRETNYNEQFF.

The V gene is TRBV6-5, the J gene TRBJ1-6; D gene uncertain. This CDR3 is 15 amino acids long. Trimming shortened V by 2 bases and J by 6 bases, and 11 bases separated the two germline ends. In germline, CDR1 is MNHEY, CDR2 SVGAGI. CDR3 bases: TGTGCCAGCAGTTACGTTGGGGAAAGTAATTCACCCCTCCACTTT. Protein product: CASSYVGESNSPLHF.

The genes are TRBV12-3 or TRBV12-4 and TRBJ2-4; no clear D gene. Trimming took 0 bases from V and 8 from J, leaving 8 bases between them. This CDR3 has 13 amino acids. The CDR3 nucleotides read TGTGCCAGCAGTTTAGCGCTGGTGCACATTCAGTACTTC. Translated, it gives CASSLALVHIQYF.

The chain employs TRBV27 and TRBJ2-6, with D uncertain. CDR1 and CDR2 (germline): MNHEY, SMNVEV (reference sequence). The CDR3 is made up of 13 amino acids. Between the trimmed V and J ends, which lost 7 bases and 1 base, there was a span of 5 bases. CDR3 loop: CASTGSGANVLTF. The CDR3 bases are TGTGCCAGCACCGGGTCTGGGGCCAACGTCCTGACTTTC.